The rows below give T cell receptor beta chains drawn from one sample of a study of blood T cell repertoires in COVID-19. Profiled with immunoSEQ multiplex PCR; TCRdb holds only in-frame clones, not every one. The data show around 200,000 clones, less than 80% seen once. Source material: peripheral blood. The origin of the receptors is a man in his fifties who had recovered from COVID-19. Both conserved end residues are part of each CDR3. D genes are given only for firm matches. Clone size is not always given. Where it is, it says once, few, many or a class for expanded clones.

>-|-|TRBJ2-5|TRBV12-5
CASVTNRAETQYF
TGTGCTAGTGTCACAAACAGGGCGGAGACCCAGTACTTC
>TRBD1|-|TRBJ1-5|TRBV10-3
CAIRTGVDQPQHF
TGTGCCATCAGGACAGGGGTGGATCAGCCCCAGCATTTT
>-|-|TRBJ2-5|TRBV29-1
CSVGGRAAKETQYF
TGCAGCGTTGGAGGCAGGGCTGCCAAAGAGACCCAGTACTTC
>TRBD1|-|TRBJ2-7|TRBV29-1
CSTQTSGTGISYEQYF
TGCAGCACCCAAACTTCCGGGACAGGGATTTCCTACGAGCAGTACTTC
>-|-|TRBJ1-6|TRBV12-3/TRBV12-4
CASSTTLNSPLHF
TGTGCCAGCAGCACTACACTAAATTCACCCCTCCACTTT
>-|-|TRBJ2-3|TRBV6-6
CASSYSDRDTQYF
TGTGCCAGCAGTTACTCCGATCGGGATACGCAGTATTTT
>-|-|TRBJ2-1|TRBV21-1
CASGAGGPNEQFF
TGTGCCTCCGGGGCGGGAGGGCCGAATGAGCAGTTCTTC
>TRBD1|-|TRBJ1-4|TRBV28
CASRYFGQGGEKLFF
TGTGCCAGCAGATACTTTGGACAGGGGGGTGAAAAACTGTTTTTT
>-|-|TRBJ2-7|TRBV25-1
CASRPAGHYEQYF
TGTGCCAGCAGGCCTGCGGGTCACTACGAGCAGTACTTC
>-|-|TRBJ1-3|TRBV2
CASSESGNTIYF
TGTGCCAGCAGTGAATCGGGGAACACCATATATTTT
>-|-|TRBJ2-1|TRBV11-2
CASSLGQAEQFF
TGTGCCAGCAGCTTAGGACAGGCTGAGCAGTTCTTC
>TRBD2|-|TRBJ2-5|TRBV5-1
CASSWTSGGQETQYF
TGCGCCAGCAGCTGGACTAGCGGCGGCCAAGAGACCCAGTACTTC
>-|-|TRBJ2-3|TRBV12-5
CASGSPPIRRSTDTQYF
TGTGCTAGTGGTTCGCCCCCTATACGTCGAAGCACAGATACGCAGTATTTT
>TRBD2|-|TRBJ2-7|TRBV7-2
CASSSAGGPYEQYF
TGTGCCAGCAGCTCAGCGGGAGGACCCTACGAGCAGTACTTC
>-|-|TRBJ1-2|TRBV6-5
CASSRGTIDYYGYTF
TGTGCCAGCAGTCGTGGGACAATCGATTATTATGGCTACACCTTC
>TRBD1|-|TRBJ2-7|TRBV25-1
CASSEFGTGGLEQYF
TGTGCCAGCAGTGAATTTGGGACAGGGGGCTTGGAGCAGTACTTC
>-|-|TRBJ1-1|TRBV5-4
CASSFLGALSEAFF
TGTGCCAGCAGCTTTTTGGGGGCGCTTTCTGAAGCTTTCTTT
>-|-|TRBJ2-7|TRBV12-3/TRBV12-4
CASSLPVPYEQYF
TGTGCCAGCAGTTTACCAGTACCCTACGAGCAGTACTTC
>-|-|TRBJ1-2|TRBV19
CASSMGADYGYTF
TGTGCCAGTAGTATGGGGGCGGACTATGGCTACACCTTC
>TRBD1|-|TRBJ1-2|TRBV7-8
CASSLGRTGVDGYTF
TGTGCCAGCAGCTTAGGCAGAACAGGGGTTGATGGCTACACCTTC
>TRBD2|-|TRBJ2-2|TRBV6-2/TRBV6-3
CASSGTSGTGELFF
TGTGCCAGCAGCGGGACTAGCGGCACCGGGGAGCTGTTTTTT
>TRBD1|once|TRBJ1-1|TRBV3-1/TRBV3-2
CASSQFQDRVGDFF
TGTGCCAGCAGCCAATTCCAGGACAGGGTAGGTGATTTCTTT
>TRBD2|few|TRBJ2-2|TRBV4-1
CASSQDIAGNQNTGELFF
TGCGCCAGCAGCCAAGATATAGCGGGAAACCAGAACACCGGGGAGCTGTTTTTT
>TRBD2|-|TRBJ2-1|TRBV4-1
CASSQDPRGRGSYNEQFF
TGCGCCAGCAGCCAAGACCCCCGCGGGAGGGGTAGTTACAATGAGCAGTTCTTC
>-|-|TRBJ2-7|TRBV6-2/TRBV6-3
CASSYSRHEQYF
TGTGCCAGCAGTTACTCGCGCCACGAGCAGTACTTC
>-|-|TRBJ1-4|TRBV11-3
CASSLEGRRTFATNEKLFF
TGTGCCAGCAGCTTAGAGGGGCGCCGCACCTTTGCAACTAATGAAAAACTGTTTTTT
>TRBD2|-|TRBJ2-3|TRBV28
CASTPWVVTSARTDTQYF
TGTGCCAGCACCCCTTGGGTGGTAACTAGCGCCCGCACAGATACGCAGTATTTT
>TRBD2|few|TRBJ2-1|TRBV7-2
CASSLGLAVLYNEQFF
TGTGCCAGCAGCTTAGGACTAGCGGTTTTATACAATGAGCAGTTCTTC
>-|-|TRBJ2-3|TRBV18
CASSPADRLDTQYF
TGTGCCAGCTCACCTGCAGATCGATTGGATACGCAGTATTTT
>-|once|TRBJ1-1|TRBV3-1/TRBV3-2
CASSQDGWNTEAFF
TGTGCCAGCAGCCAAGACGGGTGGAACACTGAAGCTTTCTTT
>TRBD2|-|TRBJ2-3|TRBV2
CASGTRYTDTQYF
TGTGCCAGCGGGACTAGGTACACAGATACGCAGTATTTT
>-|-|TRBJ2-2|TRBV29-1
CSVDSANTGELFF
TGCAGCGTTGACTCAGCGAACACCGGGGAGCTGTTTTTT
>-|-|TRBJ1-6|TRBV28
CASSLDPGFSPLHF
TGTGCCAGCAGTTTAGATCCAGGGTTTTCACCCCTCCACTTT
>-|many|TRBJ2-7|TRBV7-2
CASSLDWAGAYEQYF
TGTGCCAGCAGCTTGGATTGGGCAGGGGCCTACGAGCAGTACTTC
>TRBD1|-|TRBJ2-7|TRBV7-9
CASSYGTGGYEQYF
TGTGCCAGCAGCTACGGGACAGGGGGCTACGAGCAGTACTTC
>TRBD1|-|TRBJ1-1|TRBV3-1/TRBV3-2
CASSPAHRGLNTEAFF
TGTGCCAGCAGCCCAGCCCACAGGGGATTGAACACTGAAGCTTTCTTT
>TRBD1|once|TRBJ2-3|TRBV28
CASSKDRVVSTDTQYF
TGTGCCAGCAGTAAAGACAGGGTTGTTAGCACAGATACGCAGTATTTT
>-|many|TRBJ2-3|TRBV13
CASSSPGGGSTDTQYF
TGTGCCAGCAGCTCACCGGGGGGCGGAAGCACAGATACGCAGTATTTT
>-|-|TRBJ2-3|TRBV21-1
CASTGQSSTDTQYF
TGTGCCAGTACAGGACAGTCGAGCACAGATACGCAGTATTTT
>TRBD1|-|TRBJ2-2|TRBV27
CASYRGNTGELFF
TGTGCCAGCTACAGGGGGAACACCGGGGAGCTGTTTTTT
>-|-|TRBJ2-2|TRBV19
CASSILHFQGKGNTGELFF
TGTGCCAGTAGTATACTACACTTTCAGGGAAAAGGGAACACCGGGGAGCTGTTTTTT
>-|-|TRBJ2-1|TRBV18
CASSTGEHNEQFF
TGTGCCAGCTCAACCGGGGAACACAATGAGCAGTTCTTC
>TRBD2|-|TRBJ2-7|TRBV10-2
CASNQLAVAQYF
TGCGCCAGCAACCAACTAGCGGTGGCGCAGTACTTC
>TRBD2|-|TRBJ2-1|TRBV25-1
CASSALTGLVRNEQFF
TGTGCCAGCAGTGCACTGACGGGACTAGTACGCAATGAGCAGTTCTTC
>TRBD1|-|TRBJ2-2|TRBV5-8
CASSLDTGGGGELFF
TGTGCCAGCAGCCTGGATACAGGGGGCGGCGGGGAGCTGTTTTTT
>-|-|TRBJ1-5|TRBV11-2
CASSLGGSGVSNQPQHF
TGTGCCAGCAGCTTAGGAGGCTCCGGGGTTAGCAATCAGCCCCAGCATTTT
>-|-|TRBJ2-2|TRBV4-1
CASSPLSASVPGELFF
TGCGCCAGCAGCCCGTTAAGCGCCTCTGTCCCCGGGGAGCTGTTTTTT
>-|-|TRBJ2-5|TRBV25-1
CASRNYGTETQYF
TGTGCCAGCAGGAACTACGGAACAGAGACCCAGTACTTC
>-|-|TRBJ1-1|TRBV7-6
CASSPLLTTNTEAFF
TGTGCCAGCAGCCCCCTGCTCACAACCAACACTGAAGCTTTCTTT
>TRBD1|-|TRBJ1-1|TRBV7-9
CARRTGTNTEAFF
TGTGCCAGAAGGACAGGGACGAACACTGAAGCTTTCTTT
>-|-|TRBJ1-2|TRBV29-1
CSVVLSLGVRGYTF
TGCAGCGTTGTGTTAAGTTTAGGAGTTCGAGGCTACACCTTC
>TRBD1|-|TRBJ2-7|TRBV7-6
CASSTGTGYFGYEQYF
TGTGCCAGCAGCACCGGGACAGGGTATTTCGGTTACGAGCAGTACTTC
>-|-|TRBJ1-2|TRBV2
CASNEQGNYGYTF
TGTGCCAGCAATGAACAGGGTAACTATGGCTACACCTTC
>-|-|TRBJ2-3|TRBV4-1
CASSAGSGEGTDTQYF
TGCGCCAGCAGCGCGGGAAGCGGAGAGGGCACAGATACGCAGTATTTT
>-|-|TRBJ2-3|TRBV12-3/TRBV12-4
CASRLLGTDTQYF
TGTGCCAGCAGATTATTAGGCACAGATACGCAGTATTTT
>-|-|TRBJ2-5|TRBV5-1
CASRNGPGGQETQYF
TGCGCCAGCAGAAACGGACCCGGAGGGCAAGAGACCCAGTACTTC